The 31 T cell receptor beta chains given below trace back to one sample, sequenced in a study of blood T cells in healthy people across ages. A second PCR of 7 to 11 cycles used a sample-barcoded 5' primer and a J-beta primer mix. TCRdb processed the 5' RACE reads anew with MiXCR; each CDR3 protein has one entry. Of about a million distinct CDR3 sequences in the sample, roughly half are singletons; the top ten hold roughly 23%. Material: blood. These TCRs come from a woman in her fifties or sixties in good health.

This clonotype was counted a few times. This chain joins TRBV7-2 and TRBJ2-3; the match to TRBD2 covers 9 bases. The length of the CDR3 is 16 residues. CDR1 is SGHTA, CDR2 FQGNSA, per germline. V lost 5 bases, J lost 1 base, and 7 bases stayed unmatched. The CDR3, as DNA: TGTGCCAGCAGCCCGCCTAGACTAGCGGGCACAGATACGCAGTATTTT. Its protein product is CASSPPRLAGTDTQYF.

In the case of this clonotype: Its ends do not fully match the called genes, so a read error is possible. The chain couples TRBV11-2 to TRBJ2-1; no definite D call. Germline-derived CDR1 and CDR2 are SGHAT and FQNNGV. The CDR3 sequence is 14 residues long. The CDR3, as DNA: TGTGCCAGCAGCTTAGGGTCGGCTGGCAATGGGCAGTTCTTC. Amino acid sequence: CASSLGSAGNGQFF. Supplemented by reference TRBV11-2 and TRBJ2-1, the full variable domain reads EAGVAQSPRYKIIEKRQSVAFWCNPISGHATLYWYQQILGQGPKLLIQFQNNGVVDDSQLPKDRFSAERLKGVDSTLKIQPAKLEDSAVYLCASSLGSAGNGQFFGPGTRLTVL.

Only a few counts were recorded for this clonotype. The chain carries TRBV12-3 or TRBV12-4 and TRBJ2-4; the D gene is possibly TRBD2 (6 bases). The CDR3 is made up of 16 amino acids. V was clipped by 1 base and J by 1 base, with 11 bases between them. CDR3 DNA sequence: TGTGCCAGCAGTTTAGTCGGCGGGGTCGCCAAAAACATTCAGTACTTC. It translates to CASSLVGGVAKNIQYF.

The gene calls are TRBV7-2 and TRBJ2-3, with 11 bases aligning to TRBD2. The CDR3 sequence is 19 residues long. V was pared by 2 bases and J by 0 bases, with 10 bases of the junction left unmatched. Germline V gene lookup returns CDR1 SGHTA and CDR2 FQGNSA. In nucleotides, the CDR3 is TGTGCCAGCAGCTTATTGGGGTGGACTAGCGGGCTTAGCACAGATACGCAGTATTTT. Protein product: CASSLLGWTSGLSTDTQYF.

J is TRBJ2-4 and V is TRBV6-2 or TRBV6-3; 8 bases agree with TRBD1. The J call may not be correct, given that the DNA end is closer to TRBJ2-7. Germline lookup yields CDR1 MNHEY and CDR2 SVGEGT. The length of the CDR3 is 14 residues. DNA for the CDR3: TGTGCCAGCAGGGGGGGACAGGACCTCTACGAGCAGTACTTC. Translation gives CASRGGQDLYEQYF.

V and J are TRBV4-2 and TRBJ1-5; unclear D gene. This CDR3 has 15 residues. V lost 0 bases, J lost 3 bases, and 9 bases lay in between. The germline CDR1 and CDR2 sequences are LGHNA and YNFKEQ. This chain's CDR3 is CASSQDGTINQPQHF. In DNA, the CDR3 is TGTGCCAGCAGCCAAGATGGCACAATCAATCAGCCCCAGCATTTT.

The chain couples TRBV12-3 or TRBV12-4 to TRBJ2-1; 8 bases fit TRBD1. The CDR3 runs 15 residues. The ends lost 8 bases at V and 5 bases at J; junction bases unmatched: 11. CDR3 nucleotides: TGTGCCAGCTACATACCGGGACAGGCCGACAATGAGCAGTTCTTC. Its protein product is CASYIPGQADNEQFF.

The chain joins TRBV4-2 to TRBJ1-4; TRBD1 matches 7 bases. The V segment lost 0 bases and the J segment 6 bases; nucleotides outside the gene matches: 7. CDR3 size: 16 residues. Germline CDR1 is LGHNA and CDR2 is YNFKEQ. The CDR3 is CASSQDLDREDEKLFF. The CDR3 DNA reads as TGTGCCAGCAGCCAAGATCTCGACAGGGAGGATGAAAAACTGTTTTTT.

With respect to this clonotype: Its ends do not fully match the called genes, so a read error is possible. V gene TRBV20-1 combines with J gene TRBJ2-3; 7 bases fit TRBD1. The CDR3 totals 13 residues. The V gene's germline CDR1 is DFQATT and CDR2 SNEGSKA (reference sequence). The CDR3 DNA sequence: TGTAGTCCCGGGACAGCCTCCACAGATACGCAGTATTTT. This gives the protein CSPGTASTDTQYF.

CDR3 sequence (DNA): TGTGCCAGCAGTGACCCCAGGAACTCTGGAAACACCATATATTTT. The encoded protein is CASSDPRNSGNTIYF. The chain recombines TRBV2 with TRBJ1-3; D not resolved. Between the trimmed V and J ends, which lost 3 bases and 0 bases, there was a span of 9 bases. This CDR3 has 15 residues. Germline lookup yields CDR1 SNHLY and CDR2 FYNNEI.

This chain links TRBV12-3 or TRBV12-4 with TRBJ2-1, with TRBD1 matching 8 bases. CDR3 length: 15 amino acids. Trimming removed 6 bases from V and 8 bases from J; junction bases left unmatched: 12. The DNA of the CDR3 is TGTGCCAGCAGCCGCCCGGACAGGGCTCCAGATGAGCAGTTCTTC. This encodes CASSRPDRAPDEQFF.

This clonotype was counted a single time. The rearrangement links TRBV6-5 to TRBJ2-5; D perhaps matches TRBD1 (6 bases). The germline V gene encodes CDR1 MNHEY and CDR2 SVGAGI. CDR3 size: 13 residues. Trimming removed 4 bases at V and 11 bases at J, with 17 bases between. This CDR3 reads CASSSEGPGQQYF. As DNA, the CDR3 is TGTGCCAGCAGTTCAGAAGGTCCAGGACAGCAGTACTTC.

V usage is TRBV7-6 and J usage is TRBJ2-3, with D possibly TRBD2 on 5 matching bases. Trimming removed 5 bases at V and 2 bases at J, with 17 bases between. The CDR3 runs 16 residues. Germline-derived CDR1 and CDR2 are SGHVS and FNYEAQ. The CDR3 DNA sequence: TGTGCCAGCAGCCCGGGATTTCTAACTTTCACAGATACGCAGTATTTT. Protein product: CASSPGFLTFTDTQYF. The entire variable domain, with the rest obtained from reference TRBV7-6 and TRBJ2-3, is as follows: GAGVSQSPRYKVTKRGQDVALRCDPISGHVSLYWYRQALGQGPEFLTYFNYEAQQDKSGLPNDRFSAERPEGSISTLTIQRTEQRDSAMYRCASSPGFLTFTDTQYFGPGTRLTVL.

The chain is built from TRBV6-6 and TRBJ1-4; D is unresolved. The germline V gene has CDR1 MNHNY and CDR2 SVGAGI (reference sequence). There are 12 residues in the CDR3. Trimming left V 7 bases short and J 7 bases short, with 10 bases between. DNA for the CDR3: TGTGCCAGCACCTCGGGTGGTGAAAAACTGTTTTTT. Residues: CASTSGGEKLFF.

This clonotype has just a few counts. The chain is built from TRBV6-5 and TRBJ2-7; 7 nucleotides agree with TRBD1. CDR1 is MNHEY and CDR2 is SVGAGI in the germline V gene. The V segment lost 5 bases and the J segment 7 bases; nucleotides outside the gene matches: 11. The CDR3 is 14 residues long. The CDR3 loop is CASSRTGVAREQYF. CDR3 nucleotide sequence: TGTGCCAGCAGTCGAACAGGGGTAGCTCGGGAGCAGTACTTC.

The chain is built from TRBV9 and TRBJ2-7, with D possibly being TRBD2 (6 bases). V lost 1 base, J lost 5 bases, and 13 bases lay in between. This CDR3 comprises 14 residues. Per germline, CDR1 SGDLS and CDR2 YYNGEE. The CDR3 here is CASSVSRRGDEQYF. CDR3 coding DNA: TGTGCCAGCAGCGTAAGTAGGCGGGGTGACGAGCAGTACTTC.

As concerns this clonotype: This clone may be a read error of a much larger clone one base away. This chain joins TRBV24-1 and TRBJ2-5; tentative D call: TRBD2 (6 bases). Germline V CDR1 and CDR2: KGHDR, SFDVKD. The CDR3 is 14 amino acids. Trimming removed 3 bases from V and 11 bases from J, with 18 bases in between. The CDR3 coding sequence is TGTGCCACCAGTGATACTCGGGGGACCGGAGAGCAGTACTTC. Translating gives CATSDTRGTGEQYF.

This clonotype was detected only once. The chain employs TRBV29-1 and TRBJ2-5; 8 bases agree with TRBD2. This CDR3 comprises 16 residues. Losses at the gene ends were 1 base for V and 3 bases for J; bases not matched to a gene: 10. Germline CDR1 SQVTM, CDR2 ANQGSEA. Here the CDR3 reads CSVEGVPSGLEETQYF. CDR3 DNA: TGCAGCGTTGAAGGGGTACCTAGCGGGCTTGAAGAGACCCAGTACTTC. The variable domain in full, with the rest retrieved from reference TRBV29-1 and TRBJ2-5, is SAVISQKPSRDICQRGTSLTIQCQVDSQVTMMFWYRQQPGQSLTLIATANQGSEATYESGFVIDKFPISRPNLTFSTLTVSNMSPEDSSIYLCSVEGVPSGLEETQYFGPGTRLLVL.

V is TRBV10-3 and J is TRBJ2-1; TRBD2 agrees at 12 bases. V lost 5 bases to trimming and J lost 0 bases; unmatched junction nucleotides: 2. This CDR3 is built from 16 residues. The V gene's germline CDR1 is ENHRY and CDR2 SYGVKD. The CDR3 spells CAISLAGGVSYNEQFF. Here the CDR3 DNA reads TGTGCCATCAGTCTAGCGGGGGGGGTCTCCTACAATGAGCAGTTCTTC.

V gene TRBV12-3 or TRBV12-4 combines with J gene TRBJ1-2; 7 nucleotides line up with TRBD1. The CDR3 is 14 amino acids. The V and J ends lost 5 bases and 7 bases, in that order; junction bases with no gene match: 10. The CDR3 is CASSRSGQLTGYTF. The CDR3 nucleotides read TGTGCCAGCAGTCGCTCGGGACAGCTGACTGGCTACACCTTC.

The J gene is TRBJ2-3, the V gene TRBV12-3 or TRBV12-4, with D perhaps TRBD2 (7 bases). V dropped 6 bases and J dropped 5 bases, with 21 bases sitting between them. This CDR3 has 16 residues. The CDR3 spells CASSARRGGPGDTQYF. CDR3 DNA sequence: TGTGCCAGCAGCGCCCGCAGGGGAGGGCCAGGAGATACGCAGTATTTT.

The V call is TRBV20-1, the J call TRBJ2-2; TRBD1 agrees at 9 bases. CDR3 length: 15 residues. Germline loops: CDR1 DFQATT, CDR2 SNEGSKA (reference sequence). V trimming: 3 bases; J trimming: 0 bases; junction bases outside the gene matches: 2. CDR3 nucleotides: TGCAGTGCTAGGACAGGGGGTGCGAACACCGGGGAGCTGTTTTTT. This sequence encodes CSARTGGANTGELFF.

J is TRBJ2-3 and V is TRBV5-1; 9 nucleotides match TRBD2. The germline gives CDR1 SGHRS, CDR2 YFSETQ. Trimming cost V 4 bases and J 1 base; bases outside gene matches: 13. The CDR3 sequence is 18 residues long. CDR3 sequence (DNA): TGCGCCAGCAGCCCTCGCGGGGGTAGCGGGAGAGGCACAGATACGCAGTATTTT. Its protein is CASSPRGGSGRGTDTQYF.

The J gene is TRBJ2-4, the V gene TRBV4-1; D is possibly TRBD1 (5 bases). The J call is doubtful: the DNA matches TRBJ2-5 better. Per germline, CDR1 MGHRA and CDR2 YSYEKL. CDR3 size: 13 residues. CDR3 protein: CASSERQSGTQYF. In nucleotides, the CDR3 is TGCGCCAGCAGCGAACGACAGTCGGGGACCCAGTACTTC.

The chain uses TRBV10-3 and TRBJ1-1; no reliable D call. V lost 4 bases and J 10 bases, leaving 16 bases between the germline ends. The CDR3 contains 13 residues. Germline CDR1 and CDR2: ENHRY and SYGVKD. CDR3 DNA sequence: TGTGCCATCAGTGGAAAAGAGGAATTTGGAGCTTTCTTT. This encodes CAISGKEEFGAFF.

This clonotype was counted between two and nine times. The V call is TRBV5-5, the J call TRBJ1-2, with D possibly TRBD1 on 6 matching bases. The CDR3 consists of 15 residues. V lost 5 bases to trimming and J lost 4 bases, with 18 bases between them. Per the germline V gene, CDR1 is SGHKS and CDR2 is YYEKEE (reference sequence). DNA of the CDR3: TGTGCCAGCAGGCACGGCAGGGGCGACGGCTATGGCTACACCTTC. Its protein is CASRHGRGDGYGYTF.

The chain is built from TRBV6-1 and TRBJ2-1; weak D call: TRBD2 (6 bases). The end of the DNA fits TRBJ2-7 better, so the J call may be wrong. This CDR3 comprises 14 residues. Germline V gene lookup returns CDR1 MNHNS and CDR2 SASEGT. The CDR3 is CASSLWEVYNEQYF. The CDR3 DNA follows: TGTGCCAGCAGTTTGTGGGAGGTCTACAATGAGCAGTACTTC.

The chain recombines TRBV27 with TRBJ1-5; tentatively, D is TRBD1 (6 bases). V was cut by 6 bases and J by 6 bases, with 15 bases left in between. Germline CDR1 is MNHEY and CDR2 is SMNVEV (reference sequence). CDR3 size: 14 residues. DNA for the CDR3: TGTGCCAGCAGGCCCAGGGGAACGGGTCAGCCCCAGCATTTT. Amino acid sequence: CASRPRGTGQPQHF.

This chain uses TRBV2 with TRBJ2-1; D unclear. The CDR3 length is 16 residues. Trimming stripped 8 bases from V and 0 bases from J, with 17 bases between. Germline V gene sequence: CDR1 SNHLY, CDR2 FYNNEI. The CDR3 protein is CASAYLARSSYNEQFF. The CDR3, as DNA: TGTGCCAGCGCCTACCTGGCGCGCAGCTCCTACAATGAGCAGTTCTTC. Together with reference TRBV2 and TRBJ2-1, the CDR3 gives the full variable domain: EPEVTQTPSHQVTQMGQEVILRCVPISNHLYFYWYRQILGQKVEFLVSFYNNEISEKSEIFDDQFSVERPDGSNFTLKIRSTKLEDSAMYFCASAYLARSSYNEQFFGPGTRLTVL.

Note on this clonotype: This clone may be a read error of a much larger clone one base away. This chain joins TRBV5-1 and TRBJ2-7, with D unresolved. CDR1 and CDR2 from the germline V gene are SGHRS and YFSETQ. The CDR3 has 14 residues. V lost 4 bases and J 2 bases, leaving 13 bases between the germline ends. The CDR3 sequence: CASSVNFGAYEQYF. As DNA, the CDR3 is TGCGCCAGCAGCGTGAACTTCGGCGCCTACGAGCAGTACTTC.

The chain couples TRBV12-3 or TRBV12-4 to TRBJ2-7; TRBD2 agrees at 14 bases. Losses at the gene ends were 5 bases for V and 1 base for J; bases not matched to a gene: 7. The CDR3 spans 17 residues. The CDR3 DNA sequence: TGTGCCAGCAGTCCGGGGACTAGCGGGAGAGGGTCCTACGAGCAGTACTTC. Translation: CASSPGTSGRGSYEQYF.